The rows below give T cell receptor beta chains drawn from one sample of a study of blood T cells in healthy people across ages. MiXCR, run by TCRdb on the 5' RACE reads, gives a single entry per CDR3 protein. The sample comprises about 640,000 distinct CDR3 sequences, 40% to 45% of which are singletons, and 30% rests with the top ten. The sequenced sample was blood. These receptors were collected from a man older than 75 in good health. Both conserved end residues are part of each CDR3. The order of the fields is J gene, clone size, V gene, D gene, CDR3 DNA, CDR3 protein. The D gene is left open where the match is weak. Clone sizes are given selectively: once, few, many, or a class where the clone is expanded.

TRBJ2-4 | few | TRBV9 | TRBD1 | TGTGCCAGCAGCGTAGGGGTAGGGGGCGATATGACTGCCCGTTTGGCCAAAAACATTCAGTACTTC | CASSVGVGGDMTARLAKNIQYF
TRBJ2-3 | few | TRBV7-3 | TRBD1 | TGTGCCAGCAGCTCCAAAACAGGGGGCTTCACAGATACGCAGTATTTT | CASSSKTGGFTDTQYF
TRBJ2-3 | NA | TRBV10-1 | TRBD2 | TGCGCCAGCAGTGGAGGGACTAGCGGGAGCACAGATACGCAGTATTTT | CASSGGTSGSTDTQYF
TRBJ2-1 | few | TRBV7-6 | NA | TGTGCCAGCAGCACAGGGATGCCACAGGGTGAGCAGTTCTTC | CASSTGMPQGEQFF
TRBJ1-6 | NA | TRBV5-1 | NA | TGCGCCAGCAGCTTGGTAGCAGAGCCACCCCTCCACTTT | CASSLVAEPPLHF
TRBJ2-7 | NA | TRBV10-3 | NA | TGTGCCAGCCGGGATTTCTCCTACGAGCAGTACTTC | CASRDFSYEQYF
TRBJ2-3 | NA | TRBV10-3 | TRBD2 | TGTGCCATCAACGCGGGAGACACGACAGATACGCAGTATTTT | CAINAGDTTDTQYF
TRBJ1-2 | few | TRBV11-2 | NA | TGTGCCAGCACCTCCTTGGGGGGGGCTGGCTACACCTTC | CASTSLGGAGYTF
TRBJ2-5 | few | TRBV3-1 | NA | TGTGCCAGCAGCCCGTCGGTGGAGACCCAGTACTTC | CASSPSVETQYF
TRBJ2-3 | NA | TRBV20-1 | NA | TGCAGTGCGCCTGGCAGGTGGGAATCGAACACAGATACGCAGTATTTT | CSAPGRWESNTDTQYF
TRBJ1-2 | few | TRBV16 | NA | TGTGCCAGCAGCCAAGGCATCGGCGTCGGCGCCTATGGCTACACCTTC | CASSQGIGVGAYGYTF
TRBJ2-5 | NA | TRBV29-1 | NA | TGCAACGTTAACACCCCTCGGGAGACCCAGTACTTC | CNVNTPRETQYF
TRBJ1-2 | NA | TRBV13 | NA | TGTGCCAGCAGCTTCAATCGGGGAACAGCGCATGGCTACACCTTC | CASSFNRGTAHGYTF
TRBJ2-6 | NA | TRBV7-9 | NA | TGTGCCAGCAGCGTAGCATCTGGGGCCAACGTCCTGACTTTC | CASSVASGANVLTF
TRBJ2-5 | once | TRBV24-1 | NA | TGTGCCACCGGTGGACGAGGACAAGAGACCCAGTACTTC | CATGGRGQETQYF
TRBJ2-5 | NA | TRBV9 | NA | TGTGCCAGCAGCGCACAGGTGGCCGGGGAGACCCAGTACTTC | CASSAQVAGETQYF
TRBJ2-5 | NA | TRBV6-6 | TRBD2 | TGTGCCAGCAGTCCTAATAGCGGGAGGGGGTATTACGGGACCCAGTACTTC | CASSPNSGRGYYGTQYF
TRBJ2-2 | NA | TRBV11-3 | NA | TGTGCCAGCAGCGTTATGGACGCGAACACCGGGGAGCTGTTTTTT | CASSVMDANTGELFF
TRBJ2-5 | NA | TRBV10-2 | NA | TGCGCCAGCCGACGTACCACAGGGATAGAGACCCAGTACTTC | CASRRTTGIETQYF
TRBJ2-1 | NA | TRBV4-3 | TRBD2 | TGCGCCAGCAGCCAAGATGCAGCGGGGAACAATGAGCAGTTCTTC | CASSQDAAGNNEQFF
TRBJ2-1 | few | TRBV7-8 | TRBD2 | TGTGCCAGCAGCGACGGGACTAGCGGTTACAATGAGCAGTTCTTC | CASSDGTSGYNEQFF
TRBJ2-5 | NA | TRBV5-1 | NA | TGCGCCAGCAGCAAATTAGGTGAGCAGTACTTC | CASSKLGEQYF
TRBJ2-7 | few | TRBV11-1 | NA | TGTGCCAGCAGCAAAGACAGAATTTCCTACGAGCAGTACTTC | CASSKDRISYEQYF
TRBJ2-5 | NA | TRBV20-1 | TRBD1 | TGCAGTGCTAGAGGTGTAGGGGGCAGGGAGACCCAGTACTTC | CSARGVGGRETQYF
TRBJ2-7 | many | TRBV10-1 | NA | TGCGCCAGCAGTGTCTCCAGGGGTAACGAGCAGTACTTC | CASSVSRGNEQYF
TRBJ1-1 | NA | TRBV7-2 | NA | TGTGCCAGCAGCCTAGTTGACATAATGAACACTGAAGCTTTCTTT | CASSLVDIMNTEAFF
TRBJ2-3 | few | TRBV4-3 | NA | TGCGCCAGCAAAGTAGGACAGACCACAGATACGCAGTATTTT | CASKVGQTTDTQYF
TRBJ2-7 | NA | TRBV28 | TRBD2 | TGTGCCAGCAGCCCCCCCAGACTAGCGGATCTCTACGAGCAGTACTTC | CASSPPRLADLYEQYF
TRBJ2-7 | NA | TRBV5-1 | NA | TGCGCCAGCAGCTTGGCAAGGGGCCGGAGCTCCTACAATGAGCAGTACTTC | CASSLARGRSSYNEQYF
TRBJ1-2 | NA | TRBV28 | NA | TGTGCCAGCAGTGGGGACTCAAGGCCGGGCTACACCTTC | CASSGDSRPGYTF
TRBJ2-3 | few | TRBV3-1 | NA | TGTGCCAGCAGCCAAGCCCTAACTAGACGGGGTGATACGCAGTATTTT | CASSQALTRRGDTQYF
TRBJ1-2 | NA | TRBV7-3 | TRBD1 | TGTGCCGGCAGCTTTGAGGGACAGGGGGATGTCTATGGCTACACCTTC | CAGSFEGQGDVYGYTF
TRBJ1-2 | few | TRBV4-3 | NA | TGCGCCAGCAGCCACCAGGGAGGGAATGGCTACACCTTC | CASSHQGGNGYTF
TRBJ2-5 | NA | TRBV20-1 | TRBD2 | TGCAGTGCTAGAGATGGGACTAGCGGAAAACAAGAGACCCAGTACTTC | CSARDGTSGKQETQYF
TRBJ1-1 | NA | TRBV14 | NA | TGTGCCAGCAGCCAATACGGCATTTTTGGCACTGAAGCTTTCTTT | CASSQYGIFGTEAFF
TRBJ2-7 | NA | TRBV3-1 | TRBD2 | TGTGCCAGCAGCTTGAGGACTAGCGGGGGGCAGTACGAGCAGTACTTC | CASSLRTSGGQYEQYF
TRBJ2-1 | NA | TRBV6-5 | NA | TGTGCCAGCAACAACAGGTACAATGAGCAGTTCTTC | CASNNRYNEQFF
TRBJ2-7 | NA | TRBV27 | TRBD1 | TGTGCCAGCCGTAACAGGGGTCGCGAGCAGTACTTC | CASRNRGREQYF
TRBJ2-1 | NA | TRBV5-6 | NA | TGTGCCAGCACCCGACTAGGGGGGGAAACAATCTACAATGAGCAGTTCTTC | CASTRLGGETIYNEQFF
TRBJ1-5 | NA | TRBV27 | NA | TGTGCCAGCAGGTCGGGACACTTTAGCAATCAGCCCCAGCATTTT | CASRSGHFSNQPQHF
TRBJ2-5 | NA | TRBV10-3 | NA | TGTGCCATCAGTTCCTTAAACTCGTACCAAGAGACCCAGTACTTC | CAISSLNSYQETQYF
TRBJ1-1 | few | TRBV5-1 | NA | TGCGCCAGCAGCCCCGGACGCGACACTGAAGCTTTCTTT | CASSPGRDTEAFF
TRBJ2-1 | NA | TRBV7-6 | TRBD2 | TGTGCCAGCAGCCCCGCCCCTCTAGCGGAGCCTTACAATGAGCAGTTCTTC | CASSPAPLAEPYNEQFF